This T cell receptor beta chain was sequenced for a study of cytomegalovirus exposure and HLA in healthy donors. In germline, CDR1 is SNHLY, CDR2 FYNNEI. J gave up 4 bases and V 6 bases, and 13 bases lay outside the gene matches. The length of the CDR3 is 17 residues. Method: immunoSEQ multiplex PCR; TCRdb's copy keeps in-frame clones and lacks some. Of 200,000 to 300,000 clones detected, about 92% appear once; the ten largest clones hold approximately 3.1%. The chain links TRBV2 to TRBJ2-3; 10 positions agree with TRBD2. The source material was PBMCs. The clonotype originates from a woman in her 30s in good health and CMV-seronegative. The CDR3 DNA reads as TGTGCCAGCAGGACCCTAGCGGGAGAATCCAGTGCAGATACGCAGTATTTT. Its protein is CASRTLAGESSADTQYF.